These 30 T cell receptor beta chains came from one sample sequenced in a study of blood T cell repertoires in COVID-19. The protocol was immunoSEQ multiplex PCR, while the TCRdb copy is restricted to in-frame clones and leaves out a portion. The sample carries approximately 90,000 clones, over 80% recorded once. The sequencing sample was made of peripheral blood. Receptors originate from an elderly woman with active or convalescent COVID-19.

The chain recombines TRBV28 with TRBJ1-4; 9 bases agree with TRBD1. The trim removed 6 bases at V and 2 bases at J, leaving 4 bases unmatched. Germline V gene data show CDR1 as MDHEN and CDR2 as SYDVKM. The CDR3 consists of 15 residues. CDR3 bases: TGTGCCAGCAGGTCACAGGGGGCGACTAATGAAAAACTGTTTTTT. Translating gives CASRSQGATNEKLFF.

The rearrangement links TRBV4-1 to TRBJ2-1; D is perhaps TRBD1 (6 bases). The germline V gene encodes CDR1 MGHRA and CDR2 YSYEKL. V was trimmed by 0 bases and J by 9 bases, leaving 18 bases between them. The CDR3 runs to 16 residues. CDR3 loop: CASSQEVWFPGAEQFF. CDR3 DNA sequence: TGCGCCAGCAGCCAAGAGGTTTGGTTTCCAGGGGCTGAGCAGTTCTTC.

This clone is a singleton in its sample. The chain carries TRBV7-7 and TRBJ2-1; possibly TRBD2 for D (6 bases). V was pared by 5 bases and J by 7 bases, with 12 bases between. The germline gives CDR1 SSHAT, CDR2 FNYEAQ (reference sequence). The CDR3 runs 13 residues. DNA for the CDR3: TGTGCCAGCAGCCCCCGACTAGGGAATGAGCAGTTCTTC. Amino acids: CASSPRLGNEQFF.

The V call is TRBV2, the J call TRBJ2-1, with TRBD1 as a possible D gene (5 bases). V gave up 3 bases and J gave up 10 bases, with 10 bases separating them. The CDR3 covers 12 residues. Germline V lookup: CDR1 SNHLY, CDR2 FYNNEI. Written as DNA, the CDR3 is TGTGCCAGCAGTGAGTGGACAACAGAGCAGTTCTTC. It specifies CASSEWTTEQFF.

V is TRBV28 and J is TRBJ2-7; 11 bases agree with TRBD2. The CDR3 loop spans 14 amino acids. The germline V gene encodes CDR1 MDHEN and CDR2 SYDVKM. With V trimmed by 8 bases and J by 3 bases, 6 bases remained unmatched. This chain's CDR3 is CASLTSGGFYEQYF. The CDR3 coding sequence is TGTGCCAGCCTTACTAGCGGGGGATTCTACGAGCAGTACTTC.

The chain combines TRBV29-1 with TRBJ2-7, with D perhaps assigned TRBD1 or TRBD2 (5 bases each). Trimming cost V 7 bases and J 5 bases, with 9 bases left between them. The CDR3 is 10 residues long. Per the germline V gene, CDR1 is SQVTM and CDR2 is ANQGSEA. CDR3 sequence (DNA): TGCAGCGGGGGGTCAAACGAGCAGTACTTC. Its protein is CSGGSNEQYF.

The chain links TRBV4-3 to TRBJ2-1; 7 bases are shared with TRBD2. Germline V gene sequence: CDR1 LGHNA, CDR2 YSLEER. With V trimmed by 5 bases and J by 9 bases, 16 bases remained unmatched. The CDR3 contains 16 residues. The CDR3 DNA follows: TGCGCCAGCAGCTATGGGGGAGGGCAGAACCTAGGTGAGCAGTTCTTC. Encoded protein: CASSYGGGQNLGEQFF.

The rearrangement uses TRBV29-1 and TRBJ2-1; D might be TRBD1 (5 bases). The V end lost 7 bases, the J end lost 4 bases, and 8 bases lay between the germline ends. In germline, CDR1 is SQVTM, CDR2 ANQGSEA. The CDR3 runs 11 residues. The CDR3 DNA reads TGCAGCGCTGACAGATACAATGAGCAGTTCTTC. This encodes CSADRYNEQFF.

V is TRBV12-3 or TRBV12-4 and J is TRBJ1-2, with D possibly TRBD1 on 5 matching bases. Trimming removed 8 bases from V and 8 bases from J, with 18 bases in between. CDR3 length equals 13 residues. For the CDR3, the DNA is TGTGCCAGCTCCCCTCCGGGCCCAGGGGGCTACACCTTC. This encodes CASSPPGPGGYTF.

This rearrangement joins TRBV5-4 to TRBJ2-2; D may be TRBD1 (6 bases). This CDR3 spans 15 amino acids. The germline V gene has CDR1 SGHNT and CDR2 YYREEE (reference sequence). Trimming took 4 bases from V and 3 from J, leaving 13 bases between them. CDR3 in DNA: TGTGCCAGCAGCCGGGCAGGGGACCACACCGGGGAGCTGTTTTTT. It specifies CASSRAGDHTGELFF. Based on the CDR3 plus reference TRBV5-4 and TRBJ2-2, the full variable domain is ETGVTQSPTHLIKTRGQQVTLRCSSQSGHNTVSWYQQALGQGPQFIFQYYREEENGRGNFPPRFSGLQFPNYSSELNVNALELDDSALYLCASSRAGDHTGELFFGEGSRLTVL.

The chain uses TRBV7-9 and TRBJ1-4; D is unclear. Germline loops: CDR1 SEHNR, CDR2 FQNEAQ (reference sequence). Trimming removed 1 base at V and 3 bases at J, with 12 bases between. The CDR3 length is 16 residues. DNA of the CDR3: TGTGCCAGCAGCTTAGGGTGGAGGAGACCTAATGAAAAACTGTTTTTT. Translation gives CASSLGWRRPNEKLFF.

This sequence joins TRBV7-3 and TRBJ1-5; no clear D. The germline gives CDR1 SGHTA, CDR2 FQGTGA. CDR3 length: 12 residues. The V gene lost 5 bases and the J gene lost 7 bases, with 9 bases spanning the gap. CDR3 coding DNA: TGTGCCAGCAGCCGTCCTTTCCAGCCCCAGCATTTT. This encodes CASSRPFQPQHF.

This clone showed up just once. The chain uses TRBV5-4 and TRBJ2-1, with D uncertain. The CDR3 loop spans 13 amino acids. Germline CDR1 reads SGHNT; CDR2 reads YYREEE (reference sequence). V was shortened by 0 bases and J by 4 bases, with 5 bases between the two germline ends. As DNA, the CDR3 is TGTGCCAGCAGCTTGGAGCGTTACAATGAGCAGTTCTTC. Encoded protein: CASSLERYNEQFF. Full variable domain (outside the CDR3, taken from reference TRBV5-4 and TRBJ2-1): ETGVTQSPTHLIKTRGQQVTLRCSSQSGHNTVSWYQQALGQGPQFIFQYYREEENGRGNFPPRFSGLQFPNYSSELNVNALELDDSALYLCASSLERYNEQFFGPGTRLTVL.

This clone was seen only once. The chain couples TRBV3-1 (or the pseudogene TRBV3-2) to TRBJ1-1, with unresolved D. The ends were cut back, 8 bases at V and 4 bases at J, with 14 bases in the middle. This CDR3 has 13 amino acids. The germline gives CDR1 LGHDT, CDR2 YNNKEL (reference sequence). CDR3 region: CASQAGEGTEAFF. Here the CDR3 DNA reads TGTGCCAGCCAAGCCGGGGAGGGCACTGAAGCTTTCTTT.

This sequence joins TRBV7-2 and TRBJ2-2; 7 nucleotides line up with TRBD2. The ends lost 6 bases at V and 5 bases at J; junction bases unmatched: 9. CDR1 is SGHTA and CDR2 is FQGNSA in the germline V gene. CDR3 length equals 15 residues. The chain's CDR3 is CASSPTGGRTGELFF. The CDR3 nucleotides read TGTGCCAGCAGTCCGACCGGGGGGAGGACCGGGGAGCTGTTTTTT.

The chain couples TRBV11-3 to TRBJ2-3; 7 positions agree with TRBD1. CDR3 length: 14 residues. Looked up from germline, CDR1 is SGHNT and CDR2 is YENEEA. V lost 3 bases to trimming and J lost 3 bases; unmatched junction nucleotides: 3. The CDR3 DNA is TGTGCCAGCAGCTTCGACAGGGCGACAGATACGCAGTATTTT. It specifies CASSFDRATDTQYF.

This clone was seen once. The gene calls are TRBV24-1 and TRBJ1-2; no clear D gene. Trimming stripped 4 bases from V and 4 bases from J, with 9 bases between. CDR1 and CDR2 (germline): KGHDR, SFDVKD. The CDR3 spans 13 residues. CDR3 nucleotides: TGTGCCACCAGTGACGATAGCATCTATGGCTACACCTTC. Translating it yields CATSDDSIYGYTF.

The chain links TRBV6-5 to TRBJ1-1; D unresolved. The CDR3 spans 14 residues. Trimming took off 2 bases at V and 4 bases at J, with 11 bases between the two ends. The germline V gene encodes CDR1 MNHEY and CDR2 SVGAGI. CDR3: CASSYGRQTTEAFF. The CDR3 region has the DNA TGTGCCAGCAGTTACGGCAGGCAGACCACTGAAGCTTTCTTT.

The CDR3 spells CAWRAAQAKETQYF. The CDR3 region has the DNA TGTGCCTGGAGGGCGGCTCAAGCTAAAGAGACCCAGTACTTC. The J gene is TRBJ2-5, the V gene TRBV30; D gene unclear. This CDR3 region has 14 residues. Germline V gene sequence: CDR1 GTSNPN, CDR2 SVGIG (reference sequence). V lost 3 bases and J 3 bases, leaving 14 bases between the germline ends.

This chain uses TRBV7-9 with TRBJ2-6, with 7 bases fitting TRBD1. V was clipped by 6 bases and J by 4 bases; unmatched bases: 12. CDR1 SEHNR and CDR2 FQNEAQ come from the germline V gene (reference sequence). The CDR3 has 17 residues. The CDR3 DNA is TGTGCCAGCAGACTAGGACAGGCTCCAGGGGGGGCCAACGTCCTGACTTTC. Its protein is CASRLGQAPGGANVLTF.

There are many counts of this clone. The V call is TRBV3-1 (or the pseudogene TRBV3-2), the J call TRBJ2-7, with 7 bases fitting TRBD2. V shed 1 base, J shed 7 bases, and the junction held 7 bases outside the gene matches. The germline V gene encodes CDR1 LGHDT and CDR2 YNNKEL (reference sequence). The CDR3 loop spans 14 amino acids. CDR3 in DNA: TGTGCCAGCAGCCAAGGGGGAGGGTCAGGTGAGCAGTACTTC. The encoded protein is CASSQGGGSGEQYF.

The chain carries TRBV6-5 and TRBJ2-1; TRBD1 matches 7 bases. The V segment lost 0 bases and the J segment 11 bases; nucleotides outside the gene matches: 10. The length of the CDR3 is 15 residues. Germline values: CDR1 MNHEY, CDR2 SVGAGI. In nucleotides, the CDR3 is TGTGCCAGCAGTTACTCGAAGGGGGCCCAAAACCAGCAGTTCTTC. Amino acids: CASSYSKGAQNQQFF.

The table lists this clone with a count of one. The chain is built from TRBV19 and TRBJ1-2; D gene ambiguous. Trimming stripped 4 bases from V and 3 bases from J, with 15 bases between. The CDR3 consists of 15 residues. Looked up from germline, CDR1 is LNHDA and CDR2 is SQIVND (reference sequence). CDR3 in amino acids: CASSTLRGVDYGYTF. CDR3 sequence (DNA): TGTGCCAGTAGTACCCTCCGGGGTGTTGACTATGGCTACACCTTC. The variable domain in full, completed from reference TRBV19 and TRBJ1-2, reads DGGITQSPKYLFRKEGQNVTLSCEQNLNHDAMYWYRQDPGQGLRLIYYSQIVNDFQKGDIAEGYSVSREKKESFPLTVTSAQKNPTAFYLCASSTLRGVDYGYTFGSGTRLTVV.

In DNA form, the CDR3 reads TGTGCCAGCAGCGTAGATCCGGGGGAAAACACCATATATTTT. Translation gives CASSVDPGENTIYF. The V gene is TRBV9, the J gene TRBJ1-3; tentative D call: TRBD1 (5 bases). This CDR3 has 14 residues. Germline assignment: CDR1 SGDLS and CDR2 YYNGEE. The germline V and J ends were trimmed by 0 bases and 6 bases, with 10 bases remaining between them.

This chain joins TRBV30 and TRBJ2-1, with 10 positions matching TRBD2. CDR1 and CDR2 (germline): GTSNPN, SVGIG (reference sequence). CDR3 size: 13 residues. The V gene end was trimmed by 0 bases and the J gene end by 15 bases; junction bases not matched to a gene: 8. The CDR3 protein is CAWSVRLAGELFF. CDR3 DNA sequence: TGTGCCTGGAGTGTACGGCTAGCGGGAGAACTGTTCTTC.

The CDR3: CSALLQDGYTF. Written as DNA, the CDR3 is TGCAGCGCGCTACTACAGGATGGCTACACCTTC. The genes are TRBV29-1 and TRBJ1-2; D perhaps matches TRBD1 (5 bases). CDR1 and CDR2 (germline): SQVTM, ANQGSEA. V was trimmed by 7 bases and J by 6 bases, leaving 12 bases between them. The CDR3 totals 11 residues.

V is TRBV7-9 and J is TRBJ1-6; 7 bases align to TRBD1. Germline values: CDR1 SEHNR, CDR2 FQNEAQ (reference sequence). The CDR3 runs 18 residues. V was clipped by 5 bases and J by 6 bases; unmatched bases: 16. The CDR3 coding sequence is TGTGCCAGCAGCCCAAAAGGAAACACAGGGGCTTCTAATTCACCCCTCCACTTT. Translated, it gives CASSPKGNTGASNSPLHF.

The chain uses TRBV28 and TRBJ1-5; no firm D call. Germline CDR1 is MDHEN and CDR2 is SYDVKM. The CDR3 is 14 residues long. Trimming removed 5 bases at V and 4 bases at J, with 12 bases between. CDR3 bases: TGTGCCAGCAGTCTGATCACAGCAAATCAGCCCCAGCATTTT. Protein sequence: CASSLITANQPQHF.

The chain carries TRBV27 and TRBJ2-7; 8 bases match TRBD1. Germline trimming cut 6 bases from V and 5 bases from J; bases unmatched to any gene: 12. Germline V CDR1 and CDR2: MNHEY, SMNVEV (reference sequence). CDR3 length: 15 amino acids. CDR3 sequence reads: CASSLYRGRLHEQYF. The CDR3 coding sequence is TGTGCCAGCAGCCTATACAGGGGGAGGCTCCACGAGCAGTACTTC.

The gene calls are TRBV11-2 and TRBJ1-1, with D perhaps TRBD1 (5 bases). The germline gives CDR1 SGHAT, CDR2 FQNNGV. CDR3 length: 16 residues. V dropped 1 base and J dropped 11 bases, with 23 bases sitting between them. The CDR3 region has the DNA TGTGCCAGCAGCTTAGCCCTGGCGGGGAGGGGCTCAACGGCTTTCTTT. Amino acid sequence: CASSLALAGRGSTAFF.